This TCR beta chain was recovered during a study of T-cell memory formation after mild COVID-19. TCRdb reprocessed the 5' RACE reads with MiXCR, giving one entry per CDR3 protein. There are about 210,000 distinct CDR3 sequences in the sample; under 30% occur only once, and 9.5% to 12% lies in the top ten. V was clipped by 1 base and J by 11 bases, with 14 bases between them. The CDR3 contains 13 residues. CDR1 and CDR2 (germline): LGHDT, YNNKEL (reference sequence). The chain couples TRBV3-1 to TRBJ1-1, with a possible D match to TRBD1 (5 bases). The sequence came from an adult woman who had mild COVID-19 (a few samples of this study predate the infection). Cell type and time point are not known. The specimen sequenced was PBMCs or a T cell subset sorted from them (not recorded which). CDR3 residues: CASSQAWGGEAFF. In DNA, the CDR3 is TGTGCCAGCAGCCAAGCTTGGGGGGGTGAGGCTTTCTTT.